This TCR beta chain was sequenced for a study of shared clonotypes between healthy human individuals. Study in general: The composition of the donors was two women and three men aged 18 to 49.

Trimming shortened V by 5 bases and J by 1 base, and 11 bases separated the two germline ends. Germline values: CDR1 LNHDA, CDR2 SQIVND (reference sequence). The CDR3 sequence is 14 residues long. Replicate PCRs for sorted subsets used around 200 ng DNA; this equaled 25,000 to 30,000 T cell genomes. Measured with immunoSEQ multiplex PCR; TCRdb has only the in-frame clones, and not every one. Of millions of clones in the sample, approximately 92% were seen once. Comment on this clone: The target antigen is unknown.

Notes on the study in general: Approximately 4.6% of naive CD4 clonotypes were shared across several donors.

The sequence came from a man aged 18-30 years in good health. J is TRBJ1-1 and V is TRBV19, with D tentatively TRBD1 (6 bases). The sequencing sample was made of naive CD4+ T cells sorted from blood. As to subset: CD45RA+ positively selected. The CDR3 nucleotides are TGTGCCAGTAGTGCTGACAGGAGGAACACTGAAGCTTTCTTT. Translating it yields CASSADRRNTEAFF.